The 27 T cell receptor beta chains in this list originate from one sample, sequenced in a study of siplizumab effects on memory and regulatory T cells. Here immunoSEQ multiplex PCR was the method, and the copy in TCRdb shows in-frame clones only, minus some. The sample holds 90,000 to 140,000 clones, about 93% seen once. Sequencing was done on a sample of CD4+ T cells sorted from blood. Receptor source: a human donor in good health.

V usage is TRBV11-2 and J usage is TRBJ1-5; 7 bases agree with TRBD1. With 5 bases clipped from V and 1 base from J, the junction kept 5 bases outside the gene matches. This CDR3 contains 15 residues. Germline V gene sequence: CDR1 SGHAT, CDR2 FQNNGV. The CDR3 region has the DNA TGTGCCAGCAGCATATCGACAGGGAGCAATCAGCCCCAGCATTTT. Protein product: CASSISTGSNQPQHF.

The V call is TRBV27, the J call TRBJ1-5; tentative D call: TRBD1 (5 bases). The V end was cut by 6 bases, the J end by 8 bases, with 17 bases between. Germline CDR1 MNHEY, CDR2 SMNVEV (reference sequence). The CDR3 covers 14 residues. Here the CDR3 DNA reads TGTGCCAGCAGCCGGGGCCTGATGGGGGAGCCCCAGCATTTT. Translated, it gives CASSRGLMGEPQHF.

V and J are TRBV9 and TRBJ2-5; 7 positions agree with TRBD2. CDR1 and CDR2 from the germline V gene are SGDLS and YYNGEE. V lost 4 bases, J lost 3 bases, and 6 bases stayed unmatched. The CDR3 length is 14 residues. The CDR3 coding sequence is TGTGCCAGCAGCCCTACTCGGGGGGAAGAGACCCAGTACTTC. Protein: CASSPTRGEETQYF.

V and J are TRBV19 and TRBJ1-1; perhaps TRBD1 as D (6 bases). Per the germline V gene, CDR1 is LNHDA and CDR2 is SQIVND (reference sequence). Deletions cut 5 bases from V and 0 bases from J, with 13 bases between. This CDR3 is built from 15 residues. CDR3 region: CASSWTVLVNTEAFF. As DNA, the CDR3 is TGTGCCAGTAGTTGGACAGTTCTAGTGAACACTGAAGCTTTCTTT.

The chain couples TRBV9 to TRBJ2-7; 8 bases line up with TRBD2. The CDR3 is 14 residues long. The J segment lost 2 bases and the V segment lost 7 bases, leaving 8 bases of the junction unmatched. Looked up from germline, CDR1 is SGDLS and CDR2 is YYNGEE. The chain's CDR3 is CASSKRESPYEQYF. CDR3 nucleotide sequence: TGTGCCAGCTCCAAGCGGGAGTCCCCCTACGAGCAGTACTTC.

The chain couples TRBV14 to TRBJ2-7; D may be TRBD1 (5 bases). The CDR3 loop spans 13 amino acids. CDR1 and CDR2 (germline): SGHDN, FVKESK. Trimming removed 2 bases at V and 6 bases at J, with 11 bases between. CDR3: CASSQRTSSEQYF. Written as DNA, the CDR3 is TGTGCCAGCAGCCAAAGGACATCTTCCGAGCAGTACTTC.

This clone was picked up one time. The rearrangement links TRBV27 to TRBJ1-1; D may be TRBD1 (5 bases). V lost 2 bases, J lost 3 bases, and 10 bases lay in between. Germline-derived CDR1 and CDR2 are MNHEY and SMNVEV (reference sequence). This CDR3 has 14 amino acids. The chain's CDR3 is CASSLVGRHTEAFF. In DNA form, the CDR3 reads TGTGCCAGCAGTTTAGTGGGGCGGCACACTGAAGCTTTCTTT.

The CDR3, as DNA: TGTGCCAGCAGCCCCCCCCTGGGGACCGCGAGCTCCTACGAGCAGTACTTC. Its protein product is CASSPPLGTASSYEQYF. The genes are TRBV11-2 and TRBJ2-7; D tentatively fits TRBD1 or TRBD2 (5 bases each). Deletions cut 5 bases from V and 0 bases from J, with 20 bases between. Germline CDR1 SGHAT, CDR2 FQNNGV. CDR3 length: 17 residues.

The genes are TRBV6-5 and TRBJ2-3; D is unresolved. Per germline, CDR1 MNHEY and CDR2 SVGAGI. This CDR3 is built from 13 residues. Trimming left V 7 bases short and J 1 base short, with 9 bases between. CDR3 residues: CASTGVGTDTQYF. The CDR3 coding sequence is TGTGCCAGCACTGGGGTTGGCACAGATACGCAGTATTTT.

The chain is built from TRBV19 and TRBJ2-3; D is uncertain. This CDR3 contains 14 residues. V dropped 5 bases and J dropped 0 bases, with 9 bases sitting between them. Germline loops: CDR1 LNHDA, CDR2 SQIVND (reference sequence). CDR3 in amino acids: CASSLQSSTDTQYF. CDR3 sequence (DNA): TGTGCCAGTAGTCTCCAATCTAGCACAGATACGCAGTATTTT.

This chain links TRBV25-1 with TRBJ2-1, with a weak D call TRBD2 (6 bases). Trimming removed 1 base at V and 6 bases at J, with 10 bases between. This CDR3 has 14 amino acids. CDR1 is MGHDK, CDR2 SYGVNS, per germline. CDR3 sequence (DNA): TGTGCCAGCAGTGAATTTGTTAGCGGCAATGAGCAGTTCTTC. Its protein product is CASSEFVSGNEQFF.

The chain couples TRBV5-4 to TRBJ2-1; no clear D. Trimming left V 3 bases short and J 8 bases short, with 12 bases between. Germline CDR1 and CDR2: SGHNT and YYREEE (reference sequence). CDR3 length equals 13 residues. In nucleotides, the CDR3 is TGTGCCAGCAGCTCCCCCCTAAGCGATGAGCAGTTCTTC. Encoded protein: CASSSPLSDEQFF.

CDR3 loop: CASSPMWMVPSGNTIYF. In DNA form, the CDR3 reads TGTGCCAGCTCACCAATGTGGATGGTTCCCTCTGGAAACACCATATATTTT. The genes are TRBV18 and TRBJ1-3; D ambiguous. This CDR3 region has 17 residues. With 2 bases removed from V and 0 bases from J, the gap between germline ends came to 14 bases. From germline, CDR1 is KGHSH and CDR2 LQKENI.

A single count supports this clone. The J gene is TRBJ2-3, the V gene TRBV9; D is undetermined. This CDR3 is built from 13 residues. From germline, CDR1 is SGDLS and CDR2 YYNGEE. Trimming pared 1 base from V and 6 bases from J, leaving 9 bases between. CDR3 residues: CASSVSTVDTQYF. Here the CDR3 DNA reads TGTGCCAGCAGCGTATCAACCGTGGATACGCAGTATTTT.

The chain recombines TRBV5-4 with TRBJ2-3; D possibly uses TRBD1 or TRBD2 (5 bases each). Trimming pared 5 bases from V and 0 bases from J, leaving 13 bases between. This CDR3 has 15 residues. Germline values: CDR1 SGHNT, CDR2 YYREEE (reference sequence). CDR3 sequence (DNA): TGTGCCAGCAGGGGGGTCGGGCACAGCACAGATACGCAGTATTTT. This codes for CASRGVGHSTDTQYF.

This chain's CDR3 is CASSGDLQETQYF. In nucleotides, the CDR3 is TGCGCCAGCAGCGGTGACCTTCAAGAGACCCAGTACTTC. The chain links TRBV5-1 to TRBJ2-5; D gene uncertain. Germline assignment: CDR1 SGHRS and CDR2 YFSETQ. Trimming took 4 bases from V and 2 from J, leaving 9 bases between them. The CDR3 totals 13 residues.

The J gene is TRBJ2-1, the V gene TRBV5-4; 7 positions agree with TRBD1. CDR1 is SGHNT and CDR2 is YYREEE in the germline V gene (reference sequence). There are 17 residues in the CDR3. V was pared by 5 bases and J by 3 bases, with 14 bases of the junction left unmatched. This CDR3 reads CASSRSFGTANYNEQFF. CDR3 coding DNA: TGTGCCAGCAGTCGATCTTTCGGGACAGCGAACTACAATGAGCAGTTCTTC.

This chain uses TRBV2 with TRBJ2-7, with D possibly TRBD2 on 6 matching bases. Germline CDR1 SNHLY, CDR2 FYNNEI. The CDR3 extends over 14 amino acids. CDR3 in DNA: TGTGCGAGCTCCCGGGGACTCGGCTCCTACGAGCAGTACTTC. Its translation: CASSRGLGSYEQYF. The whole variable domain, remainder taken from reference TRBV2 and TRBJ2-7, is EPEVTQTPSHQVTQMGQEVILRCVPISNHLYFYWYRQILGQKVEFLVSFYNNEISEKSEIFDDQFSVERPDGSNFTLKIRSTKLEDSAMYFCASSRGLGSYEQYFGPGTRLTVT.

The chain links TRBV5-1 to TRBJ2-7; the match to TRBD1 covers 8 bases. V lost 6 bases and J lost 2; bases outside the gene matches: 4. Germline CDR1 SGHRS, CDR2 YFSETQ. The CDR3 has 13 residues. CDR3: CASKQGGTYEQYF. CDR3 sequence (DNA): TGCGCCAGCAAACAGGGGGGAACCTACGAGCAGTACTTC.

As for this clone: Mismatch with germline at one junction end may stem from a read error. V usage is TRBV7-7 and J usage is TRBJ2-5; D gene unclear. The germline CDR1 and CDR2 sequences are SSHAT and FNYEAQ (reference sequence). The CDR3 runs to 13 residues. CDR3 region: CASSLGEPETQYF. CDR3 nucleotide sequence: TGTGCTAGCAGCTTAGGCGAGCCAGAGACCCAGTACTTC.

The J gene is TRBJ1-3, the V gene TRBV18, with 9 bases matching TRBD1. J lost 3 bases, V lost 4 bases, and 7 bases had no gene match. The CDR3 is 16 residues long. Per the germline V gene, CDR1 is KGHSH and CDR2 is LQKENI. CDR3 sequence: CASSLLQGANGNTIYF. The CDR3 DNA reads TGTGCCAGCTCACTTTTACAGGGGGCTAATGGAAACACCATATATTTT. The full variable domain, rest sourced from reference TRBV18 and TRBJ1-3, is NAGVMQNPRHLVRRRGQEARLRCSPMKGHSHVYWYRQLPEEGLKFMVYLQKENIIDESGMPKERFSAEFPKEGPSILRIQQVVRGDSAAYFCASSLLQGANGNTIYFGEGSWLTVV.

The chain has TRBV5-4 and TRBJ1-3; D gene ambiguous. Per the germline V gene, CDR1 is SGHNT and CDR2 is YYREEE (reference sequence). CDR3 length: 15 amino acids. The germline V and J ends were trimmed by 4 bases and 0 bases, with 11 bases remaining between them. CDR3 in amino acids: CASSRGAGSGNTIYF. CDR3 nucleotide sequence: TGTGCCAGCAGCCGTGGCGCCGGCTCTGGAAACACCATATATTTT. The full variable domain, completed using reference TRBV5-4 and TRBJ1-3, is ETGVTQSPTHLIKTRGQQVTLRCSSQSGHNTVSWYQQALGQGPQFIFQYYREEENGRGNFPPRFSGLQFPNYSSELNVNALELDDSALYLCASSRGAGSGNTIYFGEGSWLTVV.

The CDR3 loop is CASSETGGEAFF. The CDR3 bases are TGTGCCAGCAGTGAAACAGGGGGAGAAGCTTTCTTT. This chain connects TRBV6-1 to TRBJ1-1; 8 bases align to TRBD1. The CDR3 has 12 amino acids. V lost 2 bases to trimming and J lost 8 bases; unmatched junction nucleotides: 1. Per germline, CDR1 MNHNS and CDR2 SASEGT.

This chain joins TRBV11-3 and TRBJ2-5; D might be TRBD1 or TRBD2, each matching 5 bases. The CDR3 contains 11 residues. CDR1 is SGHNT and CDR2 is YENEEA in the germline V gene. V was pared by 5 bases and J by 9 bases, with 10 bases between. This CDR3 reads CASSTGGPQYF. The CDR3 DNA reads TGTGCCAGCAGCACAGGCGGGCCCCAGTACTTC.

This chain links TRBV11-2 with TRBJ2-7; no firm D call. Germline CDR1 SGHAT, CDR2 FQNNGV. Trimming pared 0 bases from V and 3 bases from J, leaving 12 bases between. The CDR3 sequence is 15 residues long. The CDR3 is CASSLDRPGNYEQYF. CDR3 bases: TGTGCCAGCAGCTTAGATCGCCCTGGGAACTACGAGCAGTACTTC.

The V and J genes are TRBV5-6 and TRBJ2-7; tentative D call: TRBD2 (6 bases). The CDR3 covers 16 residues. Germline V gene lookup returns CDR1 SGHDT and CDR2 YYEEEE. V was shortened by 2 bases and J by 3 bases, with 18 bases between the two germline ends. The CDR3 DNA reads TGTGCCAGCAGCTTATTCGGAGGGAGCGGAAGCTACGAGCAGTACTTC. Its translation is CASSLFGGSGSYEQYF.

This chain links TRBV7-9 with TRBJ1-1; D perhaps matches TRBD1 (6 bases). Trimming stripped 3 bases from V and 1 base from J, with 9 bases between. Per germline, CDR1 SEHNR and CDR2 FQNEAQ (reference sequence). This CDR3 has 14 residues. For the CDR3, the DNA is TGTGCCAGCAGCTTCGGGACATCGAACACTGAAGCTTTCTTT. Protein sequence: CASSFGTSNTEAFF.